The 26 T cell receptor beta chains below all came from one sample that was sequenced in a study of cytomegalovirus exposure and HLA in healthy donors. 13 Jbeta primers and 60 Vbeta primers were used for the PCR. Sequencing used immunoSEQ multiplex PCR; TCRdb keeps in-frame clones, though not all of them. The sample has approximately 180,000 clones; about 80% are singletons. The sequenced sample consisted of PBMCs. These receptor sequences come from a woman in her 30s in good health and CMV-seronegative.

This clone was counted only a few times. The DNA for the CDR3 is TGTGCCAGCAGCTTAGGGCCACAGAACTACAATGAGCAGTTCTTC. Translation gives CASSLGPQNYNEQFF. The chain employs TRBV7-7 and TRBJ2-1; D is uncertain. The CDR3 contains 15 residues. Trimming shortened V by 1 base and J by 3 bases, and 10 bases separated the two germline ends. The germline V gene encodes CDR1 SSHAT and CDR2 FNYEAQ (reference sequence).

The chain recombines TRBV7-9 with TRBJ2-5; TRBD1 matches at 9 bases. Per germline, CDR1 SEHNR and CDR2 FQNEAQ (reference sequence). The J segment lost 3 bases and the V segment lost 4 bases, leaving 9 bases of the junction unmatched. The CDR3 has 16 residues. The CDR3 reads CASSSGTGIPKETQYF. Here the CDR3 DNA reads TGTGCCAGCAGCTCCGGGACAGGGATTCCCAAAGAGACCCAGTACTTC. Supplemented by reference TRBV7-9 and TRBJ2-5, the full variable domain reads DTGVSQNPRHKITKRGQNVTFRCDPISEHNRLYWYRQTLGQGPEFLTYFQNEAQLEKSRLLSDRFSAERPKGSFSTLEIQRTEQGDSAMYLCASSSGTGIPKETQYFGPGTRLLVL.

V and J are TRBV5-6 and TRBJ1-6; no definite D call. The V end lost 0 bases, the J end lost 7 bases, and 8 bases lay between the germline ends. The CDR3 is 14 amino acids. The germline CDR1 and CDR2 sequences are SGHDT and YYEEEE. In DNA, the CDR3 is TGTGCCAGCAGCTTGGTCACTGCAAATTCACCCCTCCACTTT. Translating gives CASSLVTANSPLHF.

The chain links TRBV11-2 to TRBJ1-6, with D maybe TRBD1 (5 bases). The V and J ends lost 5 bases and 2 bases respectively, with 16 bases between them. CDR3 size: 17 residues. Germline V gene data show CDR1 as SGHAT and CDR2 as FQNNGV. This chain's CDR3 is CASSPAGRGAYNSPLHF. The CDR3 nucleotides read TGTGCCAGCAGCCCCGCTGGGAGGGGCGCCTATAATTCACCCCTCCACTTT.

This clone was found a few times. The chain has TRBV28 and TRBJ1-2, with 8 positions matching TRBD1. Trimming cost V 5 bases and J 0 bases; bases outside gene matches: 11. CDR3 length: 17 amino acids. The germline gives CDR1 MDHEN, CDR2 SYDVKM. The CDR3 bases are TGTGCCAGCAGTCACGCGGCAGGGGGCGGGGCTAACTATGGCTACACCTTC. It encodes CASSHAAGGGANYGYTF.

The chain has TRBV9 and TRBJ2-5; TRBD1 matches at 8 bases. With the DNA end fitting TRBJ2-7 better, the J assignment may be wrong. The CDR3 length is 13 residues. Per germline, CDR1 SGDLS and CDR2 YYNGEE. As DNA, the CDR3 is TGTGCCAGCAGCCCGGACAGGGACTACGAGCAGTACTTC. This encodes CASSPDRDYEQYF.

The chain carries TRBV6-5 and TRBJ2-7; D may be TRBD1 (6 bases). The ends were cut back, 5 bases at V and 2 bases at J, with 13 bases in the middle. The CDR3 length is 14 residues. Looked up from germline, CDR1 is MNHEY and CDR2 is SVGAGI. CDR3 DNA sequence: TGTGCCAGCAGTCTCCGGGACAAGACCTACGAGCAGTACTTC. Its protein product is CASSLRDKTYEQYF.

A single count supports this clone. The CDR3 spells CASSQGAGHTDTQYF. The CDR3 DNA is TGTGCCAGCAGCCAAGGAGCGGGGCACACAGATACGCAGTATTTT. This rearrangement joins TRBV4-2 to TRBJ2-3; 7 bases agree with TRBD2. CDR3 length: 15 residues. V was clipped by 1 base and J by 2 bases; unmatched bases: 3. CDR1 is LGHNA and CDR2 is YNFKEQ in the germline V gene.

As DNA, the CDR3 is TGTGCCAGCAGCTTGGCCAGCGGTACCGGGGAGCTGTTTTTT. Its translation: CASSLASGTGELFF. The J gene is TRBJ2-2, the V gene TRBV5-6; D might be TRBD2 (5 bases). Trimming removed 0 bases at V and 5 bases at J, with 8 bases between. In germline, CDR1 is SGHDT, CDR2 YYEEEE. The CDR3 length is 14 residues.

CDR3 loop: CASSLDMDTEAFF. The CDR3 DNA reads as TGCGCCAGCAGCTTGGACATGGACACTGAAGCTTTCTTT. V gene TRBV5-1 combines with J gene TRBJ1-1; D call uncertain. V was pared by 0 bases and J by 3 bases, with 6 bases between. CDR3 size: 13 residues. Per germline, CDR1 SGHRS and CDR2 YFSETQ.

V and J are TRBV5-5 and TRBJ1-3; D gene uncertain. This CDR3 contains 16 residues. Germline-derived CDR1 and CDR2 are SGHKS and YYEKEE (reference sequence). Trimming stripped 2 bases from V and 4 bases from J, with 16 bases between. CDR3 residues: CASSFSPGLGGNTIYF. The DNA of the CDR3 is TGTGCCAGCAGCTTCAGTCCAGGCCTTGGGGGAAACACCATATATTTT.

The chain couples TRBV11-2 to TRBJ1-4; maybe TRBD1 (5 bases). Trimming removed 5 bases from V and 3 bases from J, with 13 bases in between. Germline assignment: CDR1 SGHAT and CDR2 FQNNGV. The CDR3 runs 15 residues. In nucleotides, the CDR3 is TGTGCCAGCAGCCCAACCGGGGGTGCTAATGAAAAACTGTTTTTT. Amino acids: CASSPTGGANEKLFF.

The rearrangement links TRBV7-2 to TRBJ1-5; TRBD1 might be the D (6 bases). Trimming removed 1 base at V and 7 bases at J, with 14 bases between. Germline CDR1 and CDR2: SGHTA and FQGNSA. This CDR3 is 15 amino acids long. Written as DNA, the CDR3 is TGTGCCAGCAGCTTAGTGTCTGGGGGCGAGCAGCCCCAGCATTTT. It is translated as CASSLVSGGEQPQHF. The full variable domain, with the rest looked up from reference TRBV7-2 and TRBJ1-5, is GAGVSQSPSNKVTEKGKDVELRCDPISGHTALYWYRQSLGQGLEFLIYFQGNSAPDKSGLPSDRFSAERTGGSVSTLTIQRTQQEDSAVYLCASSLVSGGEQPQHFGDGTRLSIL.

V and J are TRBV27 and TRBJ1-4; D is possibly TRBD1 (6 bases). Trimming pared 2 bases from V and 8 bases from J, leaving 18 bases between. There are 16 residues in the CDR3. Germline values: CDR1 MNHEY, CDR2 SMNVEV (reference sequence). CDR3 protein: CASSLTFGTPREKLFF. The CDR3 region has the DNA TGTGCCAGCAGTTTAACTTTTGGGACACCCAGGGAAAAACTGTTTTTT.

The chain carries TRBV7-2 and TRBJ2-1, with a weak D call TRBD2 (6 bases). CDR3 length: 16 residues. V lost 2 bases and J lost 2, with 13 bases in between. Germline values: CDR1 SGHTA, CDR2 FQGNSA. The CDR3 loop is CASSLFAAGTYNEQFF. CDR3 nucleotides: TGTGCCAGCAGCTTATTTGCGGCGGGAACCTACAATGAGCAGTTCTTC.

The chain is built from TRBV5-1 and TRBJ2-2; TRBD2 agrees at 8 bases. CDR1 is SGHRS and CDR2 is YFSETQ in the germline V gene. J lost 0 bases, V lost 2 bases, and 3 bases had no gene match. The CDR3 is made up of 16 amino acids. This chain's CDR3 is CASSFGGAPNTGELFF. The CDR3 DNA reads as TGCGCCAGCAGCTTCGGGGGGGCCCCGAACACCGGGGAGCTGTTTTTT.

V is TRBV14 and J is TRBJ2-3; 7 bases are a match to TRBD2. This CDR3 region has 16 residues. Trimming took 3 bases from V and 0 from J; bases not matched to a gene: 6. Germline V gives CDR1 SGHDN, CDR2 FVKESK. The CDR3 sequence is CASSHHRLASTDTQYF. As DNA, the CDR3 is TGTGCCAGCAGCCACCATAGACTAGCAAGCACAGATACGCAGTATTTT.

This sequence joins TRBV5-1 and TRBJ1-1; D might be TRBD1 (6 bases). The V gene lost 4 bases and the J gene lost 8 bases, with 12 bases spanning the gap. This CDR3 spans 12 amino acids. Germline lookup yields CDR1 SGHRS and CDR2 YFSETQ. As DNA, the CDR3 is TGCGCCAGCAGCCCAGGACAGAGGGAAGCTTTCTTT. Translation gives CASSPGQREAFF.

The table lists this clone with a count of one. V gene TRBV9 combines with J gene TRBJ2-1; TRBD2 matches at 9 bases. The CDR3 contains 16 residues. Losses at the gene ends were 3 bases for V and 9 bases for J; bases not matched to a gene: 13. Germline-derived CDR1 and CDR2 are SGDLS and YYNGEE. The CDR3 DNA follows: TGTGCCAGCAGCGCCTCGGGGCGGGGGGGCGATAGTGAGCAGTTCTTC. It codes for CASSASGRGGDSEQFF.

V is TRBV11-3 and J is TRBJ2-4, with 10 bases matching TRBD1. After removal of 5 bases from V and 1 base from J, the junction contained 14 bases not matched to a gene. Germline V gives CDR1 SGHNT, CDR2 YENEEA. This CDR3 is 19 amino acids long. CDR3 loop: CASSQRGGVGQGAKNIQYF. The DNA for the CDR3 is TGTGCCAGCAGCCAAAGGGGAGGGGTGGGACAGGGGGCCAAAAACATTCAGTACTTC.

In this sample, this clone turned up a few times. This chain links TRBV11-2 with TRBJ1-2; TRBD1 agrees at 12 bases. The CDR3 is 16 amino acids. The germline V gene encodes CDR1 SGHAT and CDR2 FQNNGV. The trim removed 5 bases at V and 8 bases at J, leaving 12 bases unmatched. CDR3 in DNA: TGTGCCAGCAGCGGGACAGGGGGCCTCGGGCTTAAAGGCTACACCTTC. It encodes CASSGTGGLGLKGYTF.

The V call is TRBV7-2, the J call TRBJ2-7, with 12 bases lining up with TRBD2. Unmatched junction bases numbered 11, after V lost 6 bases and J lost 2 bases. CDR1 is SGHTA, CDR2 FQGNSA, per germline. The CDR3 contains 17 residues. CDR3 DNA: TGTGCCAGCAGGGGTGGGACTAGCGGGCCCCTCCCCTACGAGCAGTACTTC. Amino acids: CASRGGTSGPLPYEQYF.

The V call is TRBV11-2, the J call TRBJ2-3; 8 positions agree with TRBD2. After removal of 1 base from V and 4 bases from J, the junction contained 4 bases not matched to a gene. The CDR3 has 15 amino acids. The germline V gene has CDR1 SGHAT and CDR2 FQNNGV. CDR3 protein: CASSLAGGPSDTQYF. The CDR3 DNA reads TGTGCCAGCAGCTTAGCGGGGGGGCCTTCAGATACGCAGTATTTT.

CDR3 in DNA: TGTGCCAGCAGGGGGAGGGTCCTAGAGACCCAGTACTTC. Its protein product is CASRGRVLETQYF. The chain has TRBV2 and TRBJ2-5; 7 bases are shared with TRBD2. The germline V gene encodes CDR1 SNHLY and CDR2 FYNNEI. Unmatched junction bases numbered 5, after V lost 6 bases and J lost 4 bases. The CDR3 has 13 residues.

This chain joins TRBV28 and TRBJ1-2; D possibly corresponds to TRBD1 (5 bases). Germline V gene data show CDR1 as MDHEN and CDR2 as SYDVKM. The V gene lost 4 bases and the J gene lost 2 bases, with 14 bases spanning the gap. The CDR3 is 15 residues long. The CDR3 DNA reads as TGTGCCAGCAGTTCTACCCCGGGACTGAACTATGGCTACACCTTC. This encodes CASSSTPGLNYGYTF.

This clone was counted only a few times. The gene calls are TRBV6-1 and TRBJ2-1; 7 nucleotides agree with TRBD2. The CDR3 consists of 18 residues. The ends lost 1 base at V and 3 bases at J; junction bases unmatched: 12. Germline CDR1 reads MNHNS; CDR2 reads SASEGT. CDR3 residues: CASSEEGRGWGLYNEQFF. In nucleotides, the CDR3 is TGTGCCAGCAGTGAAGAGGGGAGGGGATGGGGCCTCTACAATGAGCAGTTCTTC.